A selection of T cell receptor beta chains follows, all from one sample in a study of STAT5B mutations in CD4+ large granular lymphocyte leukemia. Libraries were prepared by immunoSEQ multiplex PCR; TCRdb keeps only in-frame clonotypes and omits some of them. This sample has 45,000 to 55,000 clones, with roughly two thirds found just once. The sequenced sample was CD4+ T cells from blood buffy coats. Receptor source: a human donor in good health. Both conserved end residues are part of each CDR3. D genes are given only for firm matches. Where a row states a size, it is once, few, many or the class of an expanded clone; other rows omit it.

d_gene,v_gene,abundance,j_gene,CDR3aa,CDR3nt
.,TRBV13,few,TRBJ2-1,CASRSSGELGNEQFF,TGTGCCAGCAGGTCCTCCGGGGAGTTAGGGAATGAGCAGTTCTTC
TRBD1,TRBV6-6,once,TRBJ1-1,CASSYPGTDKPEAFF,TGTGCCAGCAGTTACCCCGGGACAGACAAACCTGAAGCTTTCTTT
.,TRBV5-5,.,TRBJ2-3,CASSLGGTSPDTQYF,TGTGCCAGCAGTCTTGGGGGTACCTCCCCAGATACGCAGTATTTT
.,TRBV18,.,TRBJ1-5,CASSPGQYQPQHF,TGTGCCAGCTCACCGGGGCAGTATCAGCCCCAGCATTTT
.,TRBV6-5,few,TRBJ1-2,CASRNSDNYGYTF,TGTGCCAGCAGAAACAGCGATAACTATGGCTACACCTTC
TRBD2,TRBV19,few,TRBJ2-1,CASSRPGLGGGNEQFF,TGTGCCAGTAGTAGACCGGGACTAGGAGGAGGGAATGAGCAGTTCTTC
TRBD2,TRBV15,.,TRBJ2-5,CATSRELAGGQETQYF,TGTGCCACCAGCAGGGAACTAGCGGGGGGGCAGGAGACCCAGTACTTC
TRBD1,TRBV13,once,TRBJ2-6,CASSLQLGTGVVGANVLTF,TGTGCCAGCAGCTTACAACTAGGGACAGGGGTAGTTGGGGCCAACGTCCTGACTTTC
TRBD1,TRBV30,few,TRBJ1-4,CALNTGEGEKLFF,TGTGCCCTGAATACAGGGGAGGGCGAAAAACTGTTTTTT
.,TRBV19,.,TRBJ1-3,CASSPGDQRNTIYF,TGTGCCAGTAGCCCCGGAGATCAGCGAAACACCATATATTTT
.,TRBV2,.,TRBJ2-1,CASRRGGDNEQFF,TGTGCCTCGCGAAGGGGGGGGGACAATGAGCAGTTCTTC
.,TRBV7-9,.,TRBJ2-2,CASSFPGTSITGELFF,TGTGCCAGCAGCTTTCCAGGGACTTCGATCACCGGGGAGCTGTTTTTT
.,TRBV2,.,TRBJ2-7,CASSDPGEQYF,TGTGCCAGCAGTGATCCAGGAGAGCAGTACTTC
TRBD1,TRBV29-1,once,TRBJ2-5,CSARPGTGNQETQYF,TGCAGCGCCCGTCCCGGGACAGGGAACCAAGAGACCCAGTACTTC
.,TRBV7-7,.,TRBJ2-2,CASSPYGRTGELFF,TGTGCTAGCAGCCCCTATGGCAGGACCGGGGAGCTGTTTTTT
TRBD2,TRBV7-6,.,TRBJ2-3,CASSLGPRGETDTQYF,TGTGCCAGCAGCTTAGGGCCTCGGGGGGAGACAGATACGCAGTATTTT
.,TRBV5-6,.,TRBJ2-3,CASSVRDFAGTDTQYF,TGTGCCAGCAGCGTCCGGGACTTCGCAGGCACAGATACGCAGTATTTT
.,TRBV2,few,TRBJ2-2,CASRERAGSTGELFF,TGTGCCAGCAGGGAGAGGGCGGGTAGCACCGGGGAGCTGTTTTTT
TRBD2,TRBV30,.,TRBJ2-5,CAWSGGGPETQYF,TGTGCCTGGAGCGGGGGGGGGCCGGAGACCCAGTACTTC
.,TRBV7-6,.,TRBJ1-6,CASSLEGGTSSPLHF,TGTGCCAGCAGCTTAGAGGGGGGAACGAGTTCACCCCTCCACTTT
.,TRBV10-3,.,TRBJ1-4,CAIAAGGASNEKLFF,TGTGCCATCGCTGCGGGGGGCGCTTCTAATGAAAAACTGTTTTTT
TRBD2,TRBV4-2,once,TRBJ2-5,CASSQDTSGGGETQYF,TGTGCCAGCAGCCAAGATACTAGCGGGGGAGGGGAGACCCAGTACTTC
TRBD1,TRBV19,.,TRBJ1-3,CASSTGTVGNTIYF,TGTGCCAGTAGTACCGGGACAGTTGGAAACACCATATATTTT
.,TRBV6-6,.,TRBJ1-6,CASTSPLSNSPLHF,TGTGCCAGCACCTCCCCACTTAGTAATTCACCCCTCCACTTT